This entry lists 2 T cell receptor beta chains sequenced from one sample in a study of cytomegalovirus exposure and HLA in healthy donors. Repertoires were generated with immunoSEQ multiplex PCR, while TCRdb's copy carries only in-frame clones and drops some. Of tens of thousands of clones listed, roughly nine tenths are singletons. The sample consisted of PBMCs. The receptors were sampled from a woman younger than 45 in good health and CMV-seronegative.

The rearrangement joins TRBV6-4 to TRBJ2-1, with D perhaps TRBD1 (5 bases). Germline V CDR1 and CDR2: MRHNA, SNTAGT. The CDR3 loop spans 14 amino acids. Trimming shortened V by 5 bases and J by 7 bases, and 15 bases separated the two germline ends. The CDR3 reads CASSSPSDRNEQFF. The DNA of the CDR3 is TGTGCCAGCAGTAGCCCCTCTGACAGAAATGAGCAGTTCTTC.

The chain employs TRBV9 and TRBJ2-7, with D perhaps matching TRBD2 (6 bases). Trimming removed 0 bases from V and 2 bases from J, with 9 bases in between. Germline CDR1 and CDR2: SGDLS and YYNGEE. The CDR3 totals 14 residues. The CDR3 region has the DNA TGTGCCAGCAGCGTAGGTGGGGGGACCTACGAGCAGTACTTC. Amino acid sequence: CASSVGGGTYEQYF.